This entry lists 17 T cell receptor beta chains sequenced from one sample in a study of blood T cells in healthy people across ages. A second roughly 6 to 11 cycle PCR used barcoded and J-beta primers. In TCRdb, the 5' RACE reads were re-called with MiXCR into one record per CDR3 protein. The data hold around 1.5 million distinct CDR3 sequences, with 34% observed a single time. Sequenced sample: blood. The receptors derive from a woman younger than 45 in good health.

The table lists this clonotype with a count of one. This chain connects TRBV9 to TRBJ2-3; TRBD2 matches 10 bases. CDR3 length equals 14 residues. Germline assignment: CDR1 SGDLS and CDR2 YYNGEE. Trimming cost V 0 bases and J 13 bases; bases outside gene matches: 8. The CDR3 DNA sequence: TGTGCCAGCAGCGTAGCCCAGCGGGGGGGCGAGGAGTATTTT. Residues: CASSVAQRGGEEYF.

This chain uses TRBV27 with TRBJ2-5; TRBD2 might be the D (6 bases). The J call may be in error: the DNA end matches TRBJ2-7 better. Germline values: CDR1 MNHEY, CDR2 SMNVEV (reference sequence). The CDR3 runs 15 residues. In DNA, the CDR3 is TGTGCCAGCAGTCCAAATCTAGCGAATCTACACGAGCAGTACTTC. Protein product: CASSPNLANLHEQYF.

This clonotype was found many times. The chain has TRBV7-2 and TRBJ1-2; no clear D gene. Germline V CDR1 and CDR2: SGHTA, FQGNSA. The CDR3 is 12 amino acids. V was cut by 5 bases and J by 4 bases, with 8 bases left in between. This CDR3 is CASSAYSYGYTF. DNA of the CDR3: TGTGCCAGCAGCGCCTACAGCTATGGCTACACCTTC.

This clonotype was picked up a small number of times. The chain is built from TRBV27 and TRBJ2-5, with TRBD2 matching 7 bases. Germline loops: CDR1 MNHEY, CDR2 SMNVEV (reference sequence). V was clipped by 8 bases and J by 4 bases; unmatched bases: 7. The CDR3 runs to 13 residues. The CDR3 region has the DNA TGTGCCAGCGGCCGACTAGCCGGAGAGACCCAGTACTTC. Translating gives CASGRLAGETQYF.

This clonotype was seen many times. J is TRBJ2-7 and V is TRBV4-1; D is possibly TRBD2 (6 bases). This CDR3 has 15 amino acids. The ends were cut back, 1 base at V and 4 bases at J, with 14 bases in the middle. CDR1 and CDR2 from the germline V gene are MGHRA and YSYEKL. The chain's CDR3 is CASSQGISGAYEQYF. CDR3 DNA: TGCGCCAGCAGCCAAGGGATTAGCGGAGCTTACGAGCAGTACTTC.

At least ten counts were recorded for this clonotype. V gene TRBV25-1 combines with J gene TRBJ2-7; the D gene is possibly TRBD1 (5 bases). This CDR3 comprises 14 residues. The V gene lost 2 bases and the J gene lost 4 bases, with 12 bases spanning the gap. Germline CDR1 reads MGHDK; CDR2 reads SYGVNS. Written as DNA, the CDR3 is TGTGCCAGCAGTGAAGGTTCAGGGAAGTACGAGCAGTACTTC. Its translation is CASSEGSGKYEQYF.

This rearrangement joins TRBV6-4 to TRBJ2-1; 8 bases map to TRBD2. Germline-derived CDR1 and CDR2 are MRHNA and SNTAGT. V shed 3 bases and J 13 bases; nucleotides not matched to a gene: 8. The CDR3 sequence is 13 residues long. The CDR3 bases are TGTGCCAGCAGTGAAGCGCGGGGGGTGACACAGTTCTTC. Its protein is CASSEARGVTQFF.

In its sample, this clonotype was seen a few times. V and J are TRBV6-5 and TRBJ2-7; no clear D. The CDR3 runs to 14 residues. Trimming pared 2 bases from V and 3 bases from J, leaving 11 bases between. Germline V CDR1 and CDR2: MNHEY, SVGAGI. CDR3 region: CASSYAPGHYEQYF. In DNA form, the CDR3 reads TGTGCCAGCAGTTACGCTCCGGGCCACTACGAGCAGTACTTC.

V and J are TRBV7-2 and TRBJ2-3; the D is unclear. CDR1 and CDR2 from the germline V gene are SGHTA and FQGNSA. This CDR3 comprises 15 residues. V lost 3 bases, J lost 6 bases, and 16 bases lay in between. CDR3 protein: CASSLGSYVGDTQYF. The CDR3 DNA reads TGTGCCAGCAGCTTGGGGTCATACGTGGGGGATACGCAGTATTTT.

This clonotype occurred many times. The gene calls are TRBV20-1 and TRBJ2-3, with 7 nucleotides matching TRBD1. V was clipped by 6 bases and J by 3 bases; unmatched bases: 6. CDR1 is DFQATT and CDR2 is SNEGSKA in the germline V gene (reference sequence). The CDR3 totals 13 residues. The DNA of the CDR3 is TGCAGTGCCCAAGACAGGGTAACAGATACGCAGTATTTT. Protein: CSAQDRVTDTQYF.

This clonotype was seen many times. V is TRBV7-2 and J is TRBJ2-5; the match to TRBD2 covers 10 bases. Germline V lookup: CDR1 SGHTA, CDR2 FQGNSA. This CDR3 spans 15 amino acids. J lost 5 bases, V lost 2 bases, and 5 bases had no gene match. DNA of the CDR3: TGTGCCAGCAGCTTAATGAGCGGGGGGGGTGAGACCCAGTACTTC. Translated: CASSLMSGGGETQYF. The full variable domain, with the rest looked up from reference TRBV7-2 and TRBJ2-5, is GAGVSQSPSNKVTEKGKDVELRCDPISGHTALYWYRQSLGQGLEFLIYFQGNSAPDKSGLPSDRFSAERTGGSVSTLTIQRTQQEDSAVYLCASSLMSGGGETQYFGPGTRLLVL.

The gene calls are TRBV20-1 and TRBJ1-4, with TRBD1 identical over 9 bases. The CDR3 contains 13 residues. Germline lookup yields CDR1 DFQATT and CDR2 SNEGSKA (reference sequence). With V trimmed by 8 bases and J by 6 bases, 7 bases remained unmatched. The CDR3 reads CSPTGGGDEKLFF. The CDR3, as DNA: TGCAGTCCAACAGGGGGCGGAGATGAAAAACTGTTTTTT.

In regard to this clonotype: A read error may produce the germline difference seen at one junction end. The chain couples TRBV2 to TRBJ2-7; 10 positions agree with TRBD1. The CDR3 length is 14 residues. In germline, CDR1 is SNHLY, CDR2 FYNNEI. The DNA for the CDR3 is TGTGCCAGCAGGGAAGGGACAGGGGTCTACGAGCAGTACTTC. Protein: CASREGTGVYEQYF.

Only a few counts were recorded for this clonotype. The V call is TRBV3-1, the J call TRBJ2-5, with 11 bases lining up with TRBD2. The CDR3 has 17 amino acids. Looked up from germline, CDR1 is LGHDT and CDR2 is YNNKEL (reference sequence). The ends lost 4 bases at V and 3 bases at J; junction bases unmatched: 10. CDR3 nucleotide sequence: TGTGCCAGCAGCCTCATGATTTTAGCGGGAGGGAAAGAGACCCAGTACTTC. Its translation is CASSLMILAGGKETQYF.

This clonotype was observed a handful of times. J is TRBJ2-1 and V is TRBV27, with 8 bases lining up with TRBD2. Germline CDR1 and CDR2: MNHEY and SMNVEV (reference sequence). The CDR3 spans 17 residues. V lost 5 bases to trimming and J lost 1 base; unmatched junction nucleotides: 10. In DNA form, the CDR3 reads TGTGCCAGCAGTCACAATGCCGGGACTAGTTCCTACAATGAGCAGTTCTTC. The encoded protein is CASSHNAGTSSYNEQFF.

This clonotype has only one observation. The chain carries TRBV7-9 and TRBJ1-4; TRBD1 aligns across 8 bases. This CDR3 is 14 amino acids long. From germline, CDR1 is SEHNR and CDR2 FQNEAQ (reference sequence). V lost 3 bases to trimming and J lost 8 bases; unmatched junction nucleotides: 5. In DNA form, the CDR3 reads TGTGCCAGCAGCTTCGACAGGGGATCCGAAAAACTGTTTTTT. The encoded protein is CASSFDRGSEKLFF. Complete variable domain (other parts from reference TRBV7-9 and TRBJ1-4): DTGVSQNPRHKITKRGQNVTFRCDPISEHNRLYWYRQTLGQGPEFLTYFQNEAQLEKSRLLSDRFSAERPKGSFSTLEIQRTEQGDSAMYLCASSFDRGSEKLFFGSGTQLSVL.

As to this clonotype: Sequence at one end of the junction differs from germline and may be a read error. This rearrangement joins TRBV7-2 to TRBJ1-1; D call uncertain. Germline V gene lookup returns CDR1 SGHTA and CDR2 FQGNSA. The CDR3 has 14 residues. The CDR3 region has the DNA TGTGCCAGCAGCTTAGCGCGGGTGGTCACTAAAGCTTTCTTT. It specifies CASSLARVVTKAFF.